This TCR beta chain was observed in a study of regulatory T cells in long-lasting Graves disease. This sample's time point: newly diagnosed GD, antithyroid drugs for less than 3 months. The TCR library was made from RNA that had been extracted from PBMCs in TRIzol. Construction of the TCR beta libraries employed iRepertoire HTBI primers in conjunction with Arm-PCR of CDR3 regions. From the multiplex PCR reads, TCRdb called clonotypes with MiXCR, one entry per CDR3 protein. The data hold about 400,000 distinct CDR3 sequences, with about 14% observed a single time. Findings and limits, study-wide: Analyses excluded thyroid tissue, covering peripheral blood alone.

V was cut by 4 bases and J by 7 bases, with 14 bases left in between. The CDR3 is 13 residues long. The germline V gene has CDR1 SGHKS and CDR2 YYEKEE (reference sequence). This clonotype was counted ten times or more. Antigen: not known. This chain links TRBV5-5 with TRBJ1-2; a weak D match, TRBD1 (5 bases). Sample: peripheral blood mononuclear cells (PBMCs), taken at new diagnosis, from a patient treated with antithyroid drugs. The receptor was derived from a female donor with Graves disease. CDR3 loop: CASSPPRGRGYTF. CDR3 bases: TGTGCCAGCAGCCCCCCGAGGGGTCGTGGCTACACCTTC.